One and the same sample provided the 24 T cell receptor beta chains below, sequenced in a study of blood T cells in healthy people across ages. A second PCR, run for about 7 to 11 cycles, used a sample-barcoded 5' primer plus a J-beta primer mix. TCRdb re-called the 5' RACE reads with MiXCR, one entry per CDR3 protein. Here the sample spans more than 900,000 distinct CDR3 sequences, about 23% being singletons. This same sample was also part of a study on T cells of mothers and their children.

Sequenced input: blood. Receptors originate from a girl between 2 and 10 years old in good health.

This sequence joins TRBV7-2 and TRBJ1-5; D is unresolved. Germline CDR1 SGHTA, CDR2 FQGNSA. V lost 5 bases and J 3 bases, leaving 8 bases between the germline ends. CDR3 length: 13 amino acids. The CDR3 nucleotides read TGTGCCAGCAGCGTTGAGCTCAATCAGCCCCAGCATTTT. This codes for CASSVELNQPQHF.

The V call is TRBV27, the J call TRBJ1-5; no clear D gene. The CDR3 has 17 amino acids. V lost 1 base and J 0 bases, leaving 13 bases between the germline ends. Germline assignment: CDR1 MNHEY and CDR2 SMNVEV (reference sequence). The CDR3 coding sequence is TGTGCCAGCAGTTTATATGCGCCAACTCTTAGCAATCAGCCCCAGCATTTT. Translated: CASSLYAPTLSNQPQHF.

The table lists this clonotype with a few counts. V gene TRBV12-3 or TRBV12-4 combines with J gene TRBJ2-7, with 12 bases lining up with TRBD2. The CDR3 contains 18 residues. The V and J ends lost 5 bases and 0 bases, in that order; junction bases with no gene match: 11. In nucleotides, the CDR3 is TGTGCCAGCAGTGATAGACTAGCGGGAGCGCTAAACTCCTACGAGCAGTACTTC. Encoded protein: CASSDRLAGALNSYEQYF.

The chain carries TRBV11-2 and TRBJ2-3; 9 nucleotides line up with TRBD2. This CDR3 comprises 16 residues. Unmatched junction bases numbered 7, after V lost 4 bases and J lost 2 bases. Germline values: CDR1 SGHAT, CDR2 FQNNGV. DNA of the CDR3: TGTGCCAGCAGCTCACAAGCGGGGGGACTCACAGATACGCAGTATTTT. Translated, it gives CASSSQAGGLTDTQYF.

Written as DNA, the CDR3 is TGTGCCAGCAGCTCTAAGACAGGGAAGAACACTGAAGCTTTCTTT. Amino acids: CASSSKTGKNTEAFF. The rearrangement joins TRBV3-1 to TRBJ1-1; TRBD1 aligns across 7 bases. V gave up 5 bases and J gave up 1 base; unmatched junction bases: 7. The germline gives CDR1 LGHDT, CDR2 YNNKEL (reference sequence). The CDR3 runs 15 residues.

To note about this clonotype: This could be a read error, since a much larger clone is one nucleotide away. The genes are TRBV3-1 and TRBJ2-7, with D unclear. The CDR3 totals 12 residues. V gave up 0 bases and J gave up 2 bases, with 2 bases separating them. Germline CDR1 reads LGHDT; CDR2 reads YNNKEL (reference sequence). DNA for the CDR3: TGTGCCAGCAGCCAAGAGGCCTACGAGCAGTACTTC. This sequence encodes CASSQEAYEQYF.

Of note for this clonotype: A read error may produce the germline difference seen at one junction end. This rearrangement joins TRBV7-3 to TRBJ2-7; a weak D match, TRBD2 (5 bases). This CDR3 comprises 13 residues. Germline lookup yields CDR1 SGHTA and CDR2 FQGTGA. CDR3 protein: CVSSLMGSGEQYF. The CDR3 DNA is TGTGTCAGCAGCTTAATGGGTTCGGGGGAGCAGTACTTC. The full variable domain, rest sourced from reference TRBV7-3 and TRBJ2-7, is GAGVSQTPSNKVTEKGKYVELRCDPISGHTALYWYRQSLGQGPEFLIYFQGTGAADDSGLPNDRFFAVRPEGSVSTLKIQRTERGDSAVYLCVSSLMGSGEQYFGPGTRLTVT.

A remark on this clonotype: A read error may produce the germline difference seen at one junction end. The chain uses TRBV6-5 and TRBJ2-4; D gene ambiguous. This CDR3 is built from 16 residues. Germline V gene lookup returns CDR1 MNHEY and CDR2 SVGAGI. Written as DNA, the CDR3 is TGTGCCAGCAGTTACTCAGGGAATCGAGCCAAGAACATTCAGTACTTC. It translates to CASSYSGNRAKNIQYF.

This rearrangement joins TRBV2 to TRBJ2-3, with 14 nucleotides matching TRBD2. V trimming: 8 bases; J trimming: 14 bases; junction bases outside the gene matches: 12. Germline V gene sequence: CDR1 SNHLY, CDR2 FYNNEI. CDR3 size: 14 residues. In DNA form, the CDR3 reads TGTGCCAGCGGACGGACTAGCGGGGGGCTTGTTGCGTATTTT. Amino acids: CASGRTSGGLVAYF.

The chain uses TRBV5-1 and TRBJ1-1; no reliable D call. V was shortened by 1 base and J by 3 bases, with 13 bases between the two germline ends. CDR1 and CDR2 (germline): SGHRS, YFSETQ. The CDR3 extends over 15 amino acids. This CDR3 is CASSLSRTWDTEAFF. CDR3 bases: TGCGCCAGCAGCTTGTCTCGAACCTGGGACACTGAAGCTTTCTTT.

This clonotype occurred a few times. The chain has TRBV29-1 and TRBJ2-3, with D unclear. The germline V gene has CDR1 SQVTM and CDR2 ANQGSEA. The CDR3 consists of 14 residues. V dropped 5 bases and J dropped 5 bases, with 17 bases sitting between them. The CDR3 sequence is CSVSARRSRDTQYF. The DNA for the CDR3 is TGCAGCGTTTCGGCTAGGAGAAGTAGAGATACGCAGTATTTT.

This clonotype was counted between two and nine times. The DNA of the CDR3 is TGTGCTAGTGGTTCGCAGGGATACAATGAGCAGTTCTTC. It encodes CASGSQGYNEQFF. The J gene is TRBJ2-1, the V gene TRBV12-5, with a tentative D call TRBD1 (5 bases). This CDR3 has 13 amino acids. In germline, CDR1 is LGHNT, CDR2 FRNRAP. Trimming left V 4 bases short and J 4 bases short, with 8 bases between.

The chain is built from TRBV28 and TRBJ2-5; perhaps TRBD2 as D (5 bases). The J call is doubtful: the DNA matches TRBJ2-1 better. Germline CDR1 MDHEN, CDR2 SYDVKM. This CDR3 spans 14 amino acids. Written as DNA, the CDR3 is TGTGCCAGCAGCTCCCCGACCCCGGGAAATGAGCAGTTCTTC. Protein product: CASSSPTPGNEQFF.

The V gene is TRBV7-2, the J gene TRBJ2-5; either TRBD1 or TRBD2 may fit D (6 bases each). The DNA end lines up better with TRBJ2-7; the J call may be wrong. The germline V gene has CDR1 SGHTA and CDR2 FQGNSA. The length of the CDR3 is 13 residues. The CDR3 here is CASSGGPPYEQYF. In nucleotides, the CDR3 is TGTGCCAGCAGCGGGGGGCCTCCCTACGAGCAGTACTTC.

This clonotype was seen a few times. The V gene is TRBV20-1, the J gene TRBJ2-5; 12 nucleotides agree with TRBD2. With the DNA end fitting TRBJ2-1 better, the J assignment may be wrong. Germline-derived CDR1 and CDR2 are DFQATT and SNEGSKA (reference sequence). This CDR3 is built from 15 residues. CDR3 in DNA: TGCAGTGCTAGACCTAGCGGGAGGGCCAGAGGTGAGCAGTTCTTC. Amino acid sequence: CSARPSGRARGEQFF.

The genes are TRBV28 and TRBJ2-3, with 7 bases that match TRBD1. The CDR3 runs to 17 residues. In germline, CDR1 is MDHEN, CDR2 SYDVKM. The V gene end was trimmed by 4 bases and the J gene end by 4 bases; junction bases not matched to a gene: 14. The CDR3 loop reads CASSYLQGFVSPDTQYF. The CDR3 coding sequence is TGTGCCAGCAGTTACCTACAGGGGTTCGTTTCTCCAGATACGCAGTATTTT.

The table lists this clonotype with a few counts. The chain joins TRBV6-2 or TRBV6-3 to TRBJ2-4; a weak D match, TRBD1 (6 bases). V was clipped by 2 bases and J by 1 base, with 18 bases between them. The CDR3 covers 18 residues. Germline V lookup: CDR1 MNHEY, CDR2 SVGEGT. The CDR3 coding sequence is TGTGCCAGCAGTTACACGGAATCAGGGGCCCTGGCCAAAAACATTCAGTACTTC. This codes for CASSYTESGALAKNIQYF.

The chain recombines TRBV5-1 with TRBJ1-4; D is unresolved. Trimming stripped 4 bases from V and 0 bases from J, with 13 bases between. Germline V CDR1 and CDR2: SGHRS, YFSETQ. This CDR3 contains 16 residues. The CDR3 coding sequence is TGCGCCAGCAGCACTGGTAGGGTTGCAACTAATGAAAAACTGTTTTTT. Its translation is CASSTGRVATNEKLFF.

This clonotype has only a few counts. The V and J genes are TRBV29-1 and TRBJ1-1, with D unclear. The CDR3 spans 13 residues. V lost 6 bases and J lost 0, with 11 bases in between. CDR1 SQVTM and CDR2 ANQGSEA come from the germline V gene. CDR3 amino acids: CSVEPLMNTEAFF. The DNA of the CDR3 is TGCAGCGTCGAACCGTTAATGAACACTGAAGCTTTCTTT.

This clonotype came up a few times. The chain employs TRBV29-1 and TRBJ2-1; a possible D gene is TRBD1 (6 bases). Germline assignment: CDR1 SQVTM and CDR2 ANQGSEA. Trimming stripped 4 bases from V and 5 bases from J, with 15 bases between. This CDR3 is built from 14 residues. In DNA, the CDR3 is TGCAGCGTTGTTACAGGGAGAGAAGACAATGAGCAGTTCTTC. Its protein is CSVVTGREDNEQFF.

This clonotype was counted a single time. The chain couples TRBV5-1 to TRBJ2-4; 7 bases line up with TRBD1. CDR1 is SGHRS, CDR2 YFSETQ, per germline. The CDR3 is 16 amino acids. Trimming removed 4 bases from V and 0 bases from J; junction bases left unmatched: 7. In DNA form, the CDR3 reads TGCGCCAGCAGCCTGACAGGGTGGGAAGCCAAAAACATTCAGTACTTC. It yields the protein CASSLTGWEAKNIQYF.

With regard to this clonotype: At one of its ends the junction is not consistent with the germline gene, which may arise from a read error. The chain uses TRBV6-5 and TRBJ1-2; D gene ambiguous. The CDR3 totals 16 residues. Per the germline V gene, CDR1 is MNHEY and CDR2 is SVGAGI. For the CDR3, the DNA is TGTGCCAGCAGTAATCCCGGGCCCGAAGTCCTCTATGGCTACACCTTT. Protein product: CASSNPGPEVLYGYTF.

This clonotype was picked up a small number of times. The gene calls are TRBV5-1 and TRBJ2-3; D assignment may be TRBD1 or TRBD2 (5 bases each). CDR3 size: 16 residues. Germline lookup yields CDR1 SGHRS and CDR2 YFSETQ. V lost 4 bases to trimming and J lost 4 bases, with 19 bases between them. The CDR3 protein is CASSPGPYYAPDTQYF. The CDR3 DNA is TGCGCCAGCAGCCCGGGACCTTACTACGCCCCAGATACGCAGTATTTT. The full variable domain, with the rest looked up from reference TRBV5-1 and TRBJ2-3, is KAGVTQTPRYLIKTRGQQVTLSCSPISGHRSVSWYQQTPGQGLQFLFEYFSETQRNKGNFPGRFSGRQFSNSRSEMNVSTLELGDSALYLCASSPGPYYAPDTQYFGPGTRLTVL.

The sample holds a few counts of this clonotype. The chain couples TRBV20-1 to TRBJ1-3; D is undetermined. Looked up from germline, CDR1 is DFQATT and CDR2 is SNEGSKA (reference sequence). CDR3 length: 14 residues. V lost 2 bases to trimming and J lost 7 bases, with 15 bases between them. The CDR3 protein is CSARPVGGSNTIYF. The CDR3 DNA reads as TGCAGTGCTAGACCGGTTGGAGGGAGCAACACCATATATTTT.